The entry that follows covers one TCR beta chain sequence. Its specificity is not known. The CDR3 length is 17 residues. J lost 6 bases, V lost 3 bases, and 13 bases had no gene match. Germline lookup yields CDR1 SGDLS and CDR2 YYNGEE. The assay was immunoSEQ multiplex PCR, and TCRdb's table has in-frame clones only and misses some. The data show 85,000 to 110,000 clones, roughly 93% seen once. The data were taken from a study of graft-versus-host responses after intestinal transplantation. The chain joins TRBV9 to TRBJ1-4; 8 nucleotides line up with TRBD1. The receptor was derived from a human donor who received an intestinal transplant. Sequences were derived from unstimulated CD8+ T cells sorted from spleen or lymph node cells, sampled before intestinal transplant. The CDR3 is CASSAIDRGRGYEKLFF. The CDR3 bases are TGTGCCAGCAGCGCAATCGACAGGGGCCGCGGATATGAAAAACTGTTTTTT. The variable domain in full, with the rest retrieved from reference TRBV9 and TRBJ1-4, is DSGVTQTPKHLITATGQRVTLRCSPRSGDLSVYWYQQSLDQGLQFLIQYYNGEERAKGNILERFSAQQFPDLHSELNLSSLELGDSALYFCASSAIDRGRGYEKLFFGSGTQLSVL.